This paragraph reports one T cell receptor beta chain. The sample comes from a study of cytomegalovirus exposure and HLA in healthy donors. V was cut by 4 bases and J by 7 bases, with 10 bases left in between. Per germline, CDR1 SNHLY and CDR2 FYNNEI. The CDR3 is made up of 13 amino acids. Researchers ran the PCR with 60 Vbeta and 13 Jbeta primers. The method was immunoSEQ multiplex PCR; TCRdb's version includes in-frame clones alone and lacks a portion of them. The sample includes about 140,000 clones, roughly three quarters of them seen just once. This chain joins TRBV2 and TRBJ1-4; a possible D gene is TRBD1 (5 bases). This clonotype was obtained from a male donor in good health and CMV-seronegative. The source material was PBMCs. CDR3: CASSATEGEKLFF. CDR3 in DNA: TGTGCCAGCAGTGCGACAGAAGGTGAAAAACTGTTTTTT.